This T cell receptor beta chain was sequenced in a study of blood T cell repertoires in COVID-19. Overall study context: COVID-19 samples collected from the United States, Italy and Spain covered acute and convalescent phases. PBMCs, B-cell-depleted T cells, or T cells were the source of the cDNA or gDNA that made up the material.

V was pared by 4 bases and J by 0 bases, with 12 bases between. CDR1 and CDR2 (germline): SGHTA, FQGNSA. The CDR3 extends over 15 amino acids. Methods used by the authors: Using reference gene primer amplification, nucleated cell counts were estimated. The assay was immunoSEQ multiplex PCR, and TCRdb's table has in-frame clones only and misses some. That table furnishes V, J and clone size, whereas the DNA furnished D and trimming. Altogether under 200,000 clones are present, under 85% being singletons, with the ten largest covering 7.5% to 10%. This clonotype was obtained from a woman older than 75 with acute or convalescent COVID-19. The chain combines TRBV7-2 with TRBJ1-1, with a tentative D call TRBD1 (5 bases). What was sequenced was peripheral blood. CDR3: CASSWATEMNTEAFF. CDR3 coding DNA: TGTGCCAGCAGCTGGGCGACAGAGATGAACACTGAAGCTTTCTTT. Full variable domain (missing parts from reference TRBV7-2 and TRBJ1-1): GAGVSQSPSNKVTEKGKDVELRCDPISGHTALYWYRQSLGQGLEFLIYFQGNSAPDKSGLPSDRFSAERTGGSVSTLTIQRTQQEDSAVYLCASSWATEMNTEAFFGQGTRLTVV.